This TCR beta chain was obtained from a study of control samples from healthy donors and cancer patients. Only in-frame clones appear in the TCRdb table, and some are missing; sequencing was by immunoSEQ multiplex PCR. The sample carries roughly 200,000 clones, approximately 91% recorded once. The receptor comes from a man younger than 45 in good health. The sample comprised blood.

The CDR3, as DNA: TGTGCCTGGAGTAAACTCACGGACCTTGGGGCGCAGTATTTT. Its translation: CAWSKLTDLGAQYF. The J gene is TRBJ2-3, the V gene TRBV30, with D uncertain. V was cut by 2 bases and J by 10 bases, with 19 bases left in between. The CDR3 contains 14 residues. CDR1 is GTSNPN, CDR2 SVGIG, per germline (reference sequence).